These 27 T cell receptor beta chains were all obtained from the same sample, sequenced in a study of OX40 agonist ivuxolimab in advanced cancers. TCRdb's table, derived via immunoSEQ multiplex PCR, lists solely in-frame clones and lacks some. The sample shows around 56,000 clones, more than 85% of them seen only once. The starting material was CD4+ or CD8+ T cells sorted from blood, obtained in a trial of the OX40 agonist ivuxolimab. These receptors all stem from an adult with an advanced solid tumor such as melanoma, head and neck, liver or kidney cancer.

The rearrangement links TRBV30 to TRBJ2-7; tentative D call: TRBD2 (6 bases). In germline, CDR1 is GTSNPN, CDR2 SVGIG (reference sequence). CDR3 size: 12 residues. The V gene lost 4 bases and the J gene lost 5 bases, with 12 bases spanning the gap. The CDR3 spells CAWTGVGNEQYF. The CDR3 nucleotides are TGTGCCTGGACGGGAGTTGGAAACGAGCAGTACTTC.

The chain uses TRBV27 and TRBJ2-1, with TRBD2 matching 14 bases. J was trimmed by 0 bases and V by 7 bases; bases with no gene match: 11. Germline CDR1 reads MNHEY; CDR2 reads SMNVEV (reference sequence). The CDR3 has 19 amino acids. The CDR3 nucleotides are TGTGCCAGCACCCTTTTTCCGGGACTAGCGGGAGTCTCCTACAATGAGCAGTTCTTC. This gives the protein CASTLFPGLAGVSYNEQFF.

The chain uses TRBV14 and TRBJ2-1, with D possibly being TRBD2 (6 bases). The CDR3 sequence is 17 residues long. Germline-derived CDR1 and CDR2 are SGHDN and FVKESK. Trimming took 4 bases from V and 2 from J, leaving 18 bases between them. CDR3 loop: CASSPNSGGGPYNEQFF. For the CDR3, the DNA is TGTGCCAGCAGCCCCAATTCCGGGGGAGGCCCCTACAATGAGCAGTTCTTC.

This rearrangement joins TRBV18 to TRBJ1-2; D call uncertain. V dropped 3 bases and J dropped 8 bases, with 16 bases sitting between them. This CDR3 spans 14 amino acids. CDR1 and CDR2 (germline): KGHSH, LQKENI. CDR3 sequence (DNA): TGTGCCAGCTCACCGCGGGATTCCCCTGGGGGCTACACCTTC. This sequence encodes CASSPRDSPGGYTF.

V gene TRBV5-5 combines with J gene TRBJ2-7; tentatively, D is TRBD2 (7 bases). Deletions cut 0 bases from V and 5 bases from J, with 15 bases between. The CDR3 extends over 15 amino acids. CDR1 and CDR2 from the germline V gene are SGHKS and YYEKEE (reference sequence). The CDR3 DNA sequence: TGTGCCAGCAGCTTGGCCTGGGGGGGCATCGACGAGCAGTACTTC. Translating it yields CASSLAWGGIDEQYF.

V is TRBV5-1 and J is TRBJ1-4, with D possibly matching TRBD1 (6 bases). Trimming removed 2 bases at V and 0 bases at J, with 11 bases between. The CDR3 length is 16 residues. Germline-derived CDR1 and CDR2 are SGHRS and YFSETQ. The CDR3 sequence is CASSFRGATTNEKLFF. CDR3 nucleotides: TGCGCCAGCAGCTTCCGGGGGGCTACAACTAATGAAAAACTGTTTTTT.

The rearrangement joins TRBV11-2 to TRBJ1-2; 9 bases are shared with TRBD1. V lost 4 bases and J lost 8; bases outside the gene matches: 11. The V gene's germline CDR1 is SGHAT and CDR2 FQNNGV. The CDR3 totals 15 residues. The chain's CDR3 is CASSSGQGRFSGYTF. In DNA form, the CDR3 reads TGTGCCAGCAGCTCGGGACAGGGAAGGTTTAGCGGCTACACCTTC.

This clone was counted once. The rearrangement joins TRBV10-3 to TRBJ1-5; D is possibly TRBD1 (6 bases). V was pared by 8 bases and J by 2 bases, with 13 bases between. CDR1 is ENHRY and CDR2 is SYGVKD in the germline V gene. The CDR3 has 14 amino acids. The CDR3 spells CAIGSGGGNQPQHF. The CDR3 DNA sequence: TGTGCCATCGGCTCGGGGGGCGGCAATCAGCCCCAGCATTTT.

The DNA of the CDR3 is TGTGCCAGTAGTACGGGACAGGGCATCAATGAGCAGTTCTTC. Residues: CASSTGQGINEQFF. This chain connects TRBV19 to TRBJ2-1; 9 bases map to TRBD1. V shed 4 bases, J shed 6 bases, and the junction held 4 bases outside the gene matches. Germline V lookup: CDR1 LNHDA, CDR2 SQIVND (reference sequence). CDR3 length: 14 residues.

V usage is TRBV2 and J usage is TRBJ2-3; D possibly uses TRBD1 or TRBD2 (6 bases each). The CDR3 loop spans 11 amino acids. V was clipped by 1 base and J by 14 bases, with 10 bases between them. Per germline, CDR1 SNHLY and CDR2 FYNNEI. The CDR3 protein is CASSEGGTLYF. The CDR3 coding sequence is TGTGCCAGCAGTGAAGGCGGGACATTGTATTTT.

This clone was observed a handful of times. V is TRBV19 and J is TRBJ1-1, with D possibly being TRBD1 (5 bases). V lost 0 bases and J lost 8, with 10 bases in between. CDR3 length equals 13 residues. Germline V gene lookup returns CDR1 LNHDA and CDR2 SQIVND (reference sequence). The DNA for the CDR3 is TGTGCCAGTAGTATAGATAGAGACAGAGAAGCTTTCTTT. It encodes CASSIDRDREAFF.

Regarding this clone: This CDR3 is also generated by other DNA sequences in the sample. The V and J genes are TRBV7-3 and TRBJ2-5; no clear D. Germline V gives CDR1 SGHTA, CDR2 FQGTGA. The CDR3 totals 14 residues. Between the trimmed V and J ends, which lost 3 bases and 2 bases, there was a span of 10 bases. The DNA of the CDR3 is TGTGCCAGCAGCTTGGGTGGCGTTCAAGAGACCCAGTACTTC. Protein sequence: CASSLGGVQETQYF.

The chain is built from TRBV10-3 and TRBJ1-5, with D unresolved. This CDR3 is 12 amino acids long. V gave up 0 bases and J gave up 6 bases, with 3 bases separating them. Germline CDR1 reads ENHRY; CDR2 reads SYGVKD. The CDR3 reads CAISESFQPQHF. CDR3 DNA sequence: TGTGCCATCAGTGAGTCGTTTCAGCCCCAGCATTTT.

The chain carries TRBV6-5 and TRBJ1-3; D ambiguous. This CDR3 region has 12 residues. The V end was cut by 5 bases, the J end by 8 bases, with 10 bases between. Germline V gene sequence: CDR1 MNHEY, CDR2 SVGAGI. The CDR3 DNA follows: TGTGCCAGCAGTCCCCAGAGGGACACCATATATTTT. It yields the protein CASSPQRDTIYF.

There are a few counts of this clone. This rearrangement joins TRBV2 to TRBJ2-4, with D possibly being TRBD1 (7 bases). The CDR3 loop spans 15 amino acids. Trimming cost V 6 bases and J 4 bases, with 16 bases left between them. Germline V lookup: CDR1 SNHLY, CDR2 FYNNEI. In nucleotides, the CDR3 is TGTGCCAGCAGCTCCAGACAGGGAGGTAAAAACATTCAGTACTTC. This translates into CASSSRQGGKNIQYF. Together with reference TRBV2 and TRBJ2-4, the CDR3 gives the full variable domain: EPEVTQTPSHQVTQMGQEVILRCVPISNHLYFYWYRQILGQKVEFLVSFYNNEISEKSEIFDDQFSVERPDGSNFTLKIRSTKLEDSAMYFCASSSRQGGKNIQYFGAGTRLSVL.

The rearrangement uses TRBV9 and TRBJ1-4; no reliable D call. Looked up from germline, CDR1 is SGDLS and CDR2 is YYNGEE. This CDR3 has 13 amino acids. V was cut by 3 bases and J by 12 bases, with 15 bases left in between. The CDR3, as DNA: TGTGCCAGCAGCGACTCCCCCGGGATGGAACTGTTTTTT. This codes for CASSDSPGMELFF.

This chain joins TRBV18 and TRBJ2-7; no firm D call. Germline CDR1 reads KGHSH; CDR2 reads LQKENI. V lost 2 bases, J lost 9 bases, and 14 bases lay in between. The CDR3 is 13 residues long. The DNA for the CDR3 is TGTGCCAGCTCACCAGTGGACGGAGACCGGCAGTACTTC. Residues: CASSPVDGDRQYF.

V usage is TRBV6-6 and J usage is TRBJ2-3, with TRBD1 matching 8 bases. The CDR3 has 15 residues. The V segment lost 7 bases and the J segment 4 bases; nucleotides outside the gene matches: 10. Germline V gene sequence: CDR1 MNHNY, CDR2 SVGAGI (reference sequence). CDR3 coding DNA: TGTGCCAGCACCCTACAGGGGGTCTTGGCAGATACGCAGTATTTT. This translates into CASTLQGVLADTQYF.

This clone came up a few times. The rearrangement uses TRBV5-4 and TRBJ1-1; no clear D. The CDR3 runs 15 residues. V gave up 2 bases and J gave up 4 bases, with 15 bases separating them. Germline loops: CDR1 SGHNT, CDR2 YYREEE (reference sequence). CDR3 amino acids: CASSFDPLRGTEAFF. The CDR3, as DNA: TGTGCCAGCAGCTTCGATCCACTTCGGGGCACTGAAGCTTTCTTT.

This rearrangement joins TRBV5-1 to TRBJ1-4, with D tentatively TRBD1 (5 bases). The V and J ends lost 4 bases and 2 bases respectively, with 12 bases between them. This CDR3 contains 15 residues. Germline lookup yields CDR1 SGHRS and CDR2 YFSETQ. The DNA for the CDR3 is TGCGCCAGCAGCAGGGGAGGGGCGACTAATGAAAAACTGTTTTTT. This encodes CASSRGGATNEKLFF.

V gene TRBV29-1 combines with J gene TRBJ2-2; D gene ambiguous. Germline V gives CDR1 SQVTM, CDR2 ANQGSEA. This CDR3 spans 10 amino acids. Deletions cut 4 bases from V and 7 bases from J, with 4 bases between. CDR3 loop: CSVGVGELFF. The CDR3 nucleotides read TGCAGCGTTGGGGTCGGGGAGCTGTTTTTT.

The CDR3 DNA is TGTGCCAGCAGCTTGGGAGGGACACCCGGCAATGAGCAGTTCTTC. It is translated as CASSLGGTPGNEQFF. The chain links TRBV5-4 to TRBJ2-1; perhaps TRBD1 as D (6 bases). V was shortened by 0 bases and J by 6 bases, with 13 bases between the two germline ends. The CDR3 totals 15 residues. The V gene's germline CDR1 is SGHNT and CDR2 YYREEE (reference sequence).

The chain joins TRBV7-6 to TRBJ2-1; D call uncertain. The CDR3 loop spans 16 amino acids. CDR1 SGHVS and CDR2 FNYEAQ come from the germline V gene. Between the trimmed V and J ends, which lost 3 bases and 4 bases, there was a span of 16 bases. The CDR3 coding sequence is TGTGCCAGCAGCTTGAGGAAGGGAACCGCTTACAATGAGCAGTTCTTC. Translation gives CASSLRKGTAYNEQFF.

V gene TRBV6-5 combines with J gene TRBJ1-1; D not certain. This CDR3 has 15 amino acids. Trimming took off 2 bases at V and 2 bases at J, with 12 bases between the two ends. Germline V gene sequence: CDR1 MNHEY, CDR2 SVGAGI. The CDR3 protein is CASSYDYRFNTEAFF. The CDR3 DNA reads TGTGCCAGCAGTTACGACTATAGGTTCAACACTGAAGCTTTCTTT.

The chain employs TRBV29-1 and TRBJ1-1; D possibly corresponds to TRBD1 (6 bases). This CDR3 has 14 amino acids. Trimming took off 3 bases at V and 0 bases at J, with 11 bases between the two ends. Germline lookup yields CDR1 SQVTM and CDR2 ANQGSEA. CDR3 residues: CSVDQSGVNTEAFF. CDR3 in DNA: TGCAGCGTTGATCAGTCAGGGGTGAACACTGAAGCTTTCTTT.

This chain connects TRBV11-3 to TRBJ2-3; 8 bases line up with TRBD1. This CDR3 has 17 residues. The junction had 14 bases not matched to a gene; V was cut back by 5 bases and J by 4 bases. Germline assignment: CDR1 SGHNT and CDR2 YENEEA. The CDR3 coding sequence is TGTGCCAGCAGCGCAGGTCCTGGACAGGGAGAGGCAGATACGCAGTATTTT. Translation: CASSAGPGQGEADTQYF.

The rearrangement links TRBV9 to TRBJ2-2; D not resolved. The germline CDR1 and CDR2 sequences are SGDLS and YYNGEE. V was cut by 4 bases and J by 6 bases, with 10 bases left in between. The CDR3 consists of 13 residues. The CDR3 loop is CASSPRPAGELFF. The CDR3 nucleotides read TGTGCCAGCAGCCCCCGGCCGGCCGGGGAGCTGTTTTTT.